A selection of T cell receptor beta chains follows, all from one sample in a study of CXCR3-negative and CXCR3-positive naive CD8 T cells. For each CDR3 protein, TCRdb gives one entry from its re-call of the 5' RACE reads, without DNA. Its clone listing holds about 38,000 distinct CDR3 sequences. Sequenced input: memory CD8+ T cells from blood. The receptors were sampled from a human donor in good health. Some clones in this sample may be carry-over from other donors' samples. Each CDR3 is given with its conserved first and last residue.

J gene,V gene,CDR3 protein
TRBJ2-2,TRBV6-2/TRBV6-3,CASSYSENTGELFF
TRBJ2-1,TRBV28,CASSTTSWDEQFF
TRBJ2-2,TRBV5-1,CASSLLGTGELFF
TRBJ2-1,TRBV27,CASSLLRVAGGPDNEQFF
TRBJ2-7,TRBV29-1,CSVEFLGSYEQYF
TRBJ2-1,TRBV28,CASTPREAEQFF
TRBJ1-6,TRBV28,CASAVAGDNSPLHF
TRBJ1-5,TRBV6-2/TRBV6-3,CASTNRGQPQHF
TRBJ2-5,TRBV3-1,CASSQDLFKRFDVREVF
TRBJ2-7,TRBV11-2,CASSEDQGLLISAYEQYF
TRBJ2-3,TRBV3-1,CASSQGVPGDTQYF
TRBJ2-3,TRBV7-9,CASSSNQLSGGRTDTQYF
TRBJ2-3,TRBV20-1,CSARGFRRDRHTDTQYF
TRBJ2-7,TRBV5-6,CASSLGRRGNEQYF
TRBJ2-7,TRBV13,CASSLGLSGGDEQYF
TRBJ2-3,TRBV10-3,CAISEPQGGTDTQYF
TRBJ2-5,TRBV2,CASSERGETQYF